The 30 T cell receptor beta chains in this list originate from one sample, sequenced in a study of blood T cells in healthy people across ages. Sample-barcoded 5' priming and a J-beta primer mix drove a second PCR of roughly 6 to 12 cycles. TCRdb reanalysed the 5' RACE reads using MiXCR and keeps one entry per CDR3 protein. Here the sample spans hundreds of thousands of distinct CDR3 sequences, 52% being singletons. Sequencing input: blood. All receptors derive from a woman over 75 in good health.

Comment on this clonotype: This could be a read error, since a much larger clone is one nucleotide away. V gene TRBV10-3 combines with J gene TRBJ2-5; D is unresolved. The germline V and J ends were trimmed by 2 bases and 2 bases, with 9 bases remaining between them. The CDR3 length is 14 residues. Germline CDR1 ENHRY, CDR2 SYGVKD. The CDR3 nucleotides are TGTGCCATCAGTGAGGCCGGCAATCAAGAGACCCAGTACTTC. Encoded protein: CAISEAGNQETQYF.

CDR3: CASSDGGGEIDTQYF. CDR3 DNA: TGTGCCAGCAGTGATGGGGGAGGAGAAATAGATACGCAGTATTTT. V is TRBV6-1 and J is TRBJ2-3, with D perhaps matching TRBD2 (6 bases). The germline V gene encodes CDR1 MNHNS and CDR2 SASEGT. V dropped 3 bases and J dropped 5 bases, with 15 bases sitting between them. CDR3 size: 15 residues.

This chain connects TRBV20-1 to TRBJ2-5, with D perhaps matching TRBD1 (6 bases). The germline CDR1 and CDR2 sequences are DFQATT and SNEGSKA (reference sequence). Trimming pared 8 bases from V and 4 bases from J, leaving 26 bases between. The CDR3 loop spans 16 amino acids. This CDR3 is CSTRTGFTRYGETQYF. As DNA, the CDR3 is TGCAGTACCAGAACAGGGTTTACGAGATATGGAGAGACCCAGTACTTC.

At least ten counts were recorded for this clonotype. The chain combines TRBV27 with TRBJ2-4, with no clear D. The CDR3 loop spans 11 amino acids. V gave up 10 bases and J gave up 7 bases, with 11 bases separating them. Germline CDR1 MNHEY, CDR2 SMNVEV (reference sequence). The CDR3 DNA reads TGTGCCATACCGGGCCTCAACATTCAGTACTTC. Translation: CAIPGLNIQYF.

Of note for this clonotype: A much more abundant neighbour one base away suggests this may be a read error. The CDR3 bases are TGTGTCAGCTCACCATCACGAGACAGGGGCAAATTAAACAATGAGCAGTTCTTC. This codes for CVSSPSRDRGKLNNEQFF. The V and J genes are TRBV18 and TRBJ2-1; 8 bases are shared with TRBD1. The CDR3 has 18 amino acids. Germline CDR1 is KGHSH and CDR2 is LQKENI. The variable domain in full, completed from reference TRBV18 and TRBJ2-1, reads NAGVMQNPRHLVRRRGQEARLRCSPMKGHSHVYWYRQLPEEGLKFMVYLQKENIIDESGMPKERFSAEFPKEGPSILRIQQVVRGDSAAYFCVSSPSRDRGKLNNEQFFGPGTRLTVL.

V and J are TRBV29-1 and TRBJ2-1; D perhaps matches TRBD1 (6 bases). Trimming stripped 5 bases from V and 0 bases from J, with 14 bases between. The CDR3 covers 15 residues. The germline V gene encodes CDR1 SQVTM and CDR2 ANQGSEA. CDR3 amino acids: CSVPLGASSYNEQFF. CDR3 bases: TGCAGCGTTCCCTTGGGGGCCAGCTCCTACAATGAGCAGTTCTTC.

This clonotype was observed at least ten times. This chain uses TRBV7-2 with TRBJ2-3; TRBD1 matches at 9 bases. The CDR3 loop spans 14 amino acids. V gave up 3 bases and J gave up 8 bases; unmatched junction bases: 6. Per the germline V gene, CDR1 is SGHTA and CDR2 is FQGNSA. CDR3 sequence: CASSFGTGRATQYF. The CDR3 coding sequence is TGTGCCAGCAGCTTTGGGACAGGGAGGGCTACGCAGTATTTT.

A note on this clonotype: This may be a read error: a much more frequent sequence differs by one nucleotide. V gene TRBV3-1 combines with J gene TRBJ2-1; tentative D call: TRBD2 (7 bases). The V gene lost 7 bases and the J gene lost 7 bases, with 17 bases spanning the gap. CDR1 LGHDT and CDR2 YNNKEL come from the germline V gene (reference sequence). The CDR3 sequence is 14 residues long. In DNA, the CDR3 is TGTGCCAGCACCCTCCGGGGGGCCAAAAATGAGCAGTTCTTC. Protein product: CASTLRGAKNEQFF.

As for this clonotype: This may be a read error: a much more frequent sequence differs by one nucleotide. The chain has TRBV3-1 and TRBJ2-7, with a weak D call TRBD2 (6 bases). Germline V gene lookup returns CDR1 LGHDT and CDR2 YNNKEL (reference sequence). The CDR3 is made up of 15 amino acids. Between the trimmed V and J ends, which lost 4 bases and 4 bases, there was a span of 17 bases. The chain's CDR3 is CASSRAGTQTYEQYF. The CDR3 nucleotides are TGTGCCAGCAGCCGAGCTGGGACTCAAACTTACGAGCAGTACTTC.

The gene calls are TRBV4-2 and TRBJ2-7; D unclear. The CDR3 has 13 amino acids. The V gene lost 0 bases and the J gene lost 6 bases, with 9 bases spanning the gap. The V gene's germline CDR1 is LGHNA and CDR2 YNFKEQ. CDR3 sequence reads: CASSQDGSREQYF. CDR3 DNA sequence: TGTGCCAGCAGCCAAGACGGCTCCCGCGAGCAGTACTTC.

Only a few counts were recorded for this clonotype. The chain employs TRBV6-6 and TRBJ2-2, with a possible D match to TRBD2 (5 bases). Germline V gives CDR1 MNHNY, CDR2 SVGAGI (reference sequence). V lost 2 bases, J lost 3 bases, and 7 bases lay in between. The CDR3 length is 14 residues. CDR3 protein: CASSYPRDTGELFF. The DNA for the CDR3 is TGTGCCAGCAGTTACCCGAGGGACACCGGGGAGCTGTTTTTT.

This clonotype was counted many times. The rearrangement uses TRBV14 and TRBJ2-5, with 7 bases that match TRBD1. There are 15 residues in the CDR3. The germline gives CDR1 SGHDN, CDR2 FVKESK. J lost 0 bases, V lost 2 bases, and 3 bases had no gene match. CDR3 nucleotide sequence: TGTGCCAGCAGCCAAAGGACAGGCTACCAAGAGACCCAGTACTTC. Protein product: CASSQRTGYQETQYF.

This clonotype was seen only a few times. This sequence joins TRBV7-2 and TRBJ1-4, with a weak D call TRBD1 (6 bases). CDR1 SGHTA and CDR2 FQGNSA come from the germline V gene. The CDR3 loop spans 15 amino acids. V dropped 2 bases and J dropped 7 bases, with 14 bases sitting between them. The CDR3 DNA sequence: TGTGCCAGCAGCTTAATGTCGGGGGCGGGTGAAAAACTGTTTTTT. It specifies CASSLMSGAGEKLFF.

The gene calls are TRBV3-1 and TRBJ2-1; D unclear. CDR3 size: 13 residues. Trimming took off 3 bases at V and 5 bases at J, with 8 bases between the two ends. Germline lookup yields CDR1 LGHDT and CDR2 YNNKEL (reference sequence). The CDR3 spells CASSHRRNNEQFF. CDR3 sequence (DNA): TGTGCCAGCAGCCATCGACGCAACAATGAGCAGTTCTTC.

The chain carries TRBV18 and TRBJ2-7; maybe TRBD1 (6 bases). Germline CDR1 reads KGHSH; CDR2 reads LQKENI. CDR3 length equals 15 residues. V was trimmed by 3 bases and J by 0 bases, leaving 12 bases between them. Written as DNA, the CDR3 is TGTGCCAGCTCACCGCGACAGGCGATCTCCTACGAGCAGTACTTC. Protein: CASSPRQAISYEQYF.

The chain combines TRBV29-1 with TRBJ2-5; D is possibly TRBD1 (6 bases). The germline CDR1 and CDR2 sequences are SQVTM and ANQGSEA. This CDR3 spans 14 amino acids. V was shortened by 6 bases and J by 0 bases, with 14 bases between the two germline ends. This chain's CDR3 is CSVANRDHQETQYF. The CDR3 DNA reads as TGCAGCGTGGCTAACAGGGATCACCAAGAGACCCAGTACTTC.

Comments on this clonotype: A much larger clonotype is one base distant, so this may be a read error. The CDR3 here is CSGGQGTHEQYF. The CDR3 DNA reads TGCAGCGGGGGACAGGGCACCCACGAGCAGTACTTC. The V gene is TRBV29-1, the J gene TRBJ2-7, with 9 bases identical to TRBD1. This CDR3 contains 12 residues. J was trimmed by 5 bases and V by 7 bases; bases with no gene match: 6. Germline V gives CDR1 SQVTM, CDR2 ANQGSEA.

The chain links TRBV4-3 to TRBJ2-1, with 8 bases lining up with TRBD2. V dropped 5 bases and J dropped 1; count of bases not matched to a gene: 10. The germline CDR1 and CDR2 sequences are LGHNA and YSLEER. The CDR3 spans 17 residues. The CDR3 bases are TGCGCCAGCAGCTACCTAGCGAGCGGGGGATCCTACAATGAGCAGTTCTTC. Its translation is CASSYLASGGSYNEQFF.

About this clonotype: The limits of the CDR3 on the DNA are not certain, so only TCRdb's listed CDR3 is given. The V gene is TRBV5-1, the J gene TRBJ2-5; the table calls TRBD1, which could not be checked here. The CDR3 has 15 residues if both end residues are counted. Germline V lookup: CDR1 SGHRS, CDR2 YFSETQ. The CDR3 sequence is CASSFGPGQQETQYF.

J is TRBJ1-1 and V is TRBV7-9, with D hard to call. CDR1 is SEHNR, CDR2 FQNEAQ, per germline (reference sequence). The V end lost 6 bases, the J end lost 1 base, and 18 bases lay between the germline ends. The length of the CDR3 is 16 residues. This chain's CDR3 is CASRSPDRAKNTEAFF. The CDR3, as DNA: TGTGCCAGCAGGTCTCCTGACCGGGCGAAGAACACTGAAGCTTTCTTT.

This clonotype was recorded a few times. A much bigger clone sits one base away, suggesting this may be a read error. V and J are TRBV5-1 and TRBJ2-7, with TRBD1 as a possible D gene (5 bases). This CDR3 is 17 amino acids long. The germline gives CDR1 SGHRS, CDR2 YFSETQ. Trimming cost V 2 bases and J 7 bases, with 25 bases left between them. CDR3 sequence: CASSFPQAGPWGNEQYF. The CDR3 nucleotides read TGCGCCAGCAGCTTTCCTCAAGCAGGGCCTTGGGGAAATGAGCAGTACTTC.

The DNA of the CDR3 is TGTGCCAGCAGCTTAGAGGACAGTCAAGAGACCCAGTACTTC. Its protein is CASSLEDSQETQYF. J is TRBJ2-7 and V is TRBV11-2; maybe TRBD1 (6 bases). The DNA end is more similar to TRBJ2-5, so the J call may be wrong. Germline V lookup: CDR1 SGHAT, CDR2 FQNNGV. There are 14 residues in the CDR3.

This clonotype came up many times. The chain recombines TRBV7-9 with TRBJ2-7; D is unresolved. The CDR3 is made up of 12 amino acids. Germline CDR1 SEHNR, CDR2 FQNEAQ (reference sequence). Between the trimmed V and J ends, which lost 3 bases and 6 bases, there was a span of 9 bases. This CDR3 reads CASSLIYGEQYF. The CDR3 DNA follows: TGTGCCAGCAGCTTGATATATGGCGAGCAGTACTTC.

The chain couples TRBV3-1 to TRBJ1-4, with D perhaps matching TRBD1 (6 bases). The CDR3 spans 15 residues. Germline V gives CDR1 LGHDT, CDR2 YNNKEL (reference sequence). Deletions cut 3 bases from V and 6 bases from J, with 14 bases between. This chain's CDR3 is CASSHGGAGDEKLFF. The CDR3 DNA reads TGTGCCAGCAGCCACGGGGGCGCCGGGGATGAAAAACTGTTTTTT.

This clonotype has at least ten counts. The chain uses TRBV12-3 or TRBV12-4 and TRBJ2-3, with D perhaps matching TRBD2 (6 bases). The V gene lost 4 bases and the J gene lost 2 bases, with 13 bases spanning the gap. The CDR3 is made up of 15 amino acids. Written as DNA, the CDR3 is TGTGCCAGCAGTTCTGGGACTTACAACACAGATACGCAGTATTTT. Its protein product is CASSSGTYNTDTQYF.

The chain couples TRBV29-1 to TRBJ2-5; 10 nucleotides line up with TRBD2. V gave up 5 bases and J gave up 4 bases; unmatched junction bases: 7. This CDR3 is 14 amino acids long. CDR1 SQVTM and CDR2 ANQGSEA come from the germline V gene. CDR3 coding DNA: TGCAGCGTTCCCGGATGGACTAGCGGAGAGACCCAGTACTTC. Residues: CSVPGWTSGETQYF.

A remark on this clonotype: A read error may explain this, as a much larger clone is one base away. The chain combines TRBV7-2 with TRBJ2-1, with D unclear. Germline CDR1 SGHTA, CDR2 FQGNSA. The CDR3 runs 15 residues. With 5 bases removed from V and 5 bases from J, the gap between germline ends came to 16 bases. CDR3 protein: CASSPIGGFHNEQFF. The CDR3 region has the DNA TGTGCCAGCAGCCCTATTGGCGGATTCCACAATGAGCAGTTCTTC.

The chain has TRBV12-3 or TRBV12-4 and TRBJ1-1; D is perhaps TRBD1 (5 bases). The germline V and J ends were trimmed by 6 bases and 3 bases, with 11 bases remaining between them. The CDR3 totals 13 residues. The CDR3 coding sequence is TGTGCCAGCAGGGGACGGATACACACTGAAGCTTTCTTT. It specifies CASRGRIHTEAFF.

This chain's CDR3 is CSAYSDTRNTIYF. In DNA form, the CDR3 reads TGCAGTGCTTACTCGGACACCAGAAACACCATATATTTT. The chain links TRBV20-1 to TRBJ1-3; maybe TRBD1 (5 bases). Trimming took off 5 bases at V and 5 bases at J, with 13 bases between the two ends. This CDR3 is built from 13 residues. Germline values: CDR1 DFQATT, CDR2 SNEGSKA (reference sequence).

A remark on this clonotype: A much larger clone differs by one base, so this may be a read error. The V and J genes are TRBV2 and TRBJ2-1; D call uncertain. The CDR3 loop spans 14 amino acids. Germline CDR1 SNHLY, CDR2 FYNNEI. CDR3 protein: CTGQDVSSYNEQFF. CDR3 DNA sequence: TGTACCGGCCAGGACGTTTCTTCCTACAATGAGCAGTTCTTC.